This T cell receptor (beta chain) was sequenced for a study of blood T cell repertoires in COVID-19. As for the study in general: Acute and convalescent COVID-19 specimens originated in the United States, Italy and Spain. From T cells, B-cell-depleted T cells, or PBMCs came the material, which was cDNA or gDNA.

As originally analysed: By means of reference gene primer amplification, nucleated cell counts were estimated. Assay used: immunoSEQ multiplex PCR; TCRdb lists only in-frame clones, some missing. V and J calls and clone size are as listed in that table; D and trimming were resolved from the DNA. In the table there are about 180,000 clones, 75% to 85% of which are singletons. The CDR3 totals 14 residues. J was trimmed by 4 bases and V by 6 bases; bases with no gene match: 2. Per the germline V gene, CDR1 is SNHLY and CDR2 is FYNNEI. This clonotype originated in a human donor in a cohort sampled during active COVID-19. Sequenced sample: peripheral blood. This chain links TRBV2 with TRBJ1-6; 8 nucleotides line up with TRBD1. DNA of the CDR3: TGTGCCAGCAGGGACAGGGAATATAATTCACCCCTCCACTTT. Its translation is CASRDREYNSPLHF.